This entry describes one T cell receptor (beta chain). Its specificity is not known. The data belong to a study of shared clonotypes between healthy human individuals. Regarding the study as a whole: Only blood underwent sampling, and tissue repertoires likely differ.

Here immunoSEQ multiplex PCR was the method, and the copy in TCRdb shows in-frame clones only, minus some. The table records some 2.1 million clones, around 96% of them present only once. CD8 cells regarded as naive lacked CD45RO, were positively chosen for CCR7, and omitted terminally differentiated effector memory CD45RA+ cells. This TCR came from a man aged 18-30 years in good health. Sample: naive CD8+ T cells sorted from blood.

The CDR3 nucleotides read TGTGCCTGGAGTACTCTCACTACTGAAGCTTTCTTT. Protein sequence: CAWSTLTTEAFF. This chain links TRBV30 with TRBJ1-1; D is ambiguous. The germline CDR1 and CDR2 sequences are GTSNPN and SVGIG (reference sequence). Trimming stripped 2 bases from V and 5 bases from J, with 9 bases between. This CDR3 contains 12 residues.